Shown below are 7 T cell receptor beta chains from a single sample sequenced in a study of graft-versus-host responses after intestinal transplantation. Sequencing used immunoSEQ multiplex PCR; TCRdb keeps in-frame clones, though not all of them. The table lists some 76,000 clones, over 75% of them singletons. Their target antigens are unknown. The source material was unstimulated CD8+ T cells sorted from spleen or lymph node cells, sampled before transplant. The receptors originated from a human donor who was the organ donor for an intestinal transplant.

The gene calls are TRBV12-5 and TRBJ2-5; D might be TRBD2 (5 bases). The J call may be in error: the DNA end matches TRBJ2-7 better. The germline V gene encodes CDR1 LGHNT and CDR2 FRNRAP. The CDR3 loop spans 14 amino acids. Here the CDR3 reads CASCLLGVSYEQYF. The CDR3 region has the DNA TGTGCTAGTTGTCTCCTCGGGGTTTCCTACGAGCAGTACTTC.

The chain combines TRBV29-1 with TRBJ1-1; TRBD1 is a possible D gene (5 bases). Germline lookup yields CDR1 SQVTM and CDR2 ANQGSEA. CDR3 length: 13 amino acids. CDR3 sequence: CSTRGPLNTEAFF. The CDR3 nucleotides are TGCAGTACTAGGGGACCGCTGAACACTGAAGCTTTCTTT.

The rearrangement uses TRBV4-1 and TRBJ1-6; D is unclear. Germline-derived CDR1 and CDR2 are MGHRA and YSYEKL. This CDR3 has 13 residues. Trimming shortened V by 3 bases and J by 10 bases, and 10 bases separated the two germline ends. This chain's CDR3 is CASSQVTNSPLHF. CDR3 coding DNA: TGCGCCAGCAGCCAGGTCACGAACTCACCCCTCCACTTT.

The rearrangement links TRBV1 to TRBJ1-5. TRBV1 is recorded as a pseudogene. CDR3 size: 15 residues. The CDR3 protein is CTSSALGYSNQPQHF. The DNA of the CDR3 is TGCACCAGCAGCGCACTAGGGTACAGCAATCAGCCCCAGCATTTT.

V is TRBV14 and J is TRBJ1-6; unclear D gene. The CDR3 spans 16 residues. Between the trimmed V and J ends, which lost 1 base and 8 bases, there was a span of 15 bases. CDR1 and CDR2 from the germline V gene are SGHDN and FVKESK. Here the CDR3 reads CASSQVAGKVDSPLHF. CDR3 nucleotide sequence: TGTGCCAGCAGCCAAGTAGCGGGTAAAGTGGATTCACCCCTCCACTTT.

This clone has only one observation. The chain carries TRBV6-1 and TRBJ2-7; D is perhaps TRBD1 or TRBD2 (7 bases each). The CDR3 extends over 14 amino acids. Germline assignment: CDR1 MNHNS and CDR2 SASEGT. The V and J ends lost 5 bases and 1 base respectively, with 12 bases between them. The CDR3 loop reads CASSFQGGSYEQYF. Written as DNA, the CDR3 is TGTGCCAGCAGTTTCCAGGGGGGGTCCTACGAGCAGTACTTC.

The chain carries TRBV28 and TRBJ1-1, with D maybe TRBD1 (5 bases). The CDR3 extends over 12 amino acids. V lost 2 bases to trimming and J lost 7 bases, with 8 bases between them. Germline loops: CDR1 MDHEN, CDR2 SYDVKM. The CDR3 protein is CASSLVGVEAFF. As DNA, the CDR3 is TGTGCCAGCAGTTTAGTGGGGGTTGAAGCTTTCTTT.